The 17 T cell receptor beta chains listed next were all sequenced from one sample in a study of blood T cell repertoires in COVID-19. Repertoires were generated with immunoSEQ multiplex PCR, while TCRdb's copy carries only in-frame clones and drops some. This sample has approximately 260,000 clones, with approximately 80% found just once. The material sequenced was peripheral blood. These receptors were taken from a woman over 75 with acute or convalescent COVID-19.

The chain links TRBV5-1 to TRBJ2-7; TRBD1 is a possible D gene (5 bases). The CDR3 sequence is 15 residues long. The germline V gene has CDR1 SGHRS and CDR2 YFSETQ. V lost 0 bases and J 1 base, leaving 11 bases between the germline ends. Written as DNA, the CDR3 is TGCGCCAGCAGCTTGGTACGGTCAGGGTCCTACGAGCAGTACTTC. This translates into CASSLVRSGSYEQYF.

DNA of the CDR3: TGTGCCAGCAGCCTCACAGGGGGCAATGGCTACACCTTC. It translates to CASSLTGGNGYTF. V is TRBV7-9 and J is TRBJ1-2; TRBD1 matches at 9 bases. The CDR3 covers 13 residues. Per the germline V gene, CDR1 is SEHNR and CDR2 is FQNEAQ (reference sequence). The junction had 4 bases not matched to a gene; V was cut back by 5 bases and J by 6 bases.

This chain links TRBV27 with TRBJ1-6, with a possible D match to TRBD1 (5 bases). Germline CDR1 is MNHEY and CDR2 is SMNVEV (reference sequence). This CDR3 has 17 residues. V shed 5 bases and J shed 0 bases, with 14 bases lying between them. Here the CDR3 DNA reads TGTGCCAGCAGTGCAAGGGGCCGGAGCTCCTATAATTCACCCCTCCACTTT. As protein: CASSARGRSSYNSPLHF.

The chain employs TRBV4-2 and TRBJ1-2; D is perhaps TRBD1 (5 bases). Germline-derived CDR1 and CDR2 are LGHNA and YNFKEQ. The length of the CDR3 is 16 residues. V was cut by 1 base and J by 1 base, with 13 bases left in between. This CDR3 is CASSQAGGPLNYGYTF. As DNA, the CDR3 is TGTGCCAGCAGCCAAGCGGGGGGACCCCTTAACTATGGCTACACCTTC.

The chain joins TRBV27 to TRBJ2-2; the match to TRBD2 covers 8 bases. This CDR3 is built from 14 residues. V lost 8 bases to trimming and J lost 5 bases; unmatched junction nucleotides: 7. The germline V gene has CDR1 MNHEY and CDR2 SMNVEV (reference sequence). CDR3 amino acids: CASASGGRTGELFF. Written as DNA, the CDR3 is TGTGCCAGCGCGAGCGGGGGACGGACCGGGGAGCTGTTTTTT.

The V and J genes are TRBV7-3 and TRBJ2-3, with TRBD2 matching 10 bases. J was trimmed by 2 bases and V by 5 bases; bases with no gene match: 10. This CDR3 spans 17 amino acids. CDR1 is SGHTA, CDR2 FQGTGA, per germline. The chain's CDR3 is CASSLSPSGGLTDTQYF. The DNA of the CDR3 is TGTGCCAGCAGCCTCTCGCCTAGCGGGGGACTCACAGATACGCAGTATTTT.

This chain connects TRBV18 to TRBJ1-1; 8 bases agree with TRBD1. CDR3 size: 15 residues. V lost 0 bases, J lost 4 bases, and 4 bases stayed unmatched. CDR1 is KGHSH, CDR2 LQKENI, per germline. The chain's CDR3 is CASSPPRQGSTEAFF. In nucleotides, the CDR3 is TGTGCCAGCTCACCACCCAGACAGGGGTCCACTGAAGCTTTCTTT. Looking up the rest from reference TRBV18 and TRBJ1-1 gives the full variable domain: NAGVMQNPRHLVRRRGQEARLRCSPMKGHSHVYWYRQLPEEGLKFMVYLQKENIIDESGMPKERFSAEFPKEGPSILRIQQVVRGDSAAYFCASSPPRQGSTEAFFGQGTRLTVV.

This chain connects TRBV19 to TRBJ1-5; the match to TRBD1 covers 9 bases. V lost 3 bases to trimming and J lost 2 bases; unmatched junction nucleotides: 5. The CDR3 runs to 16 residues. CDR1 and CDR2 from the germline V gene are LNHDA and SQIVND (reference sequence). CDR3 sequence reads: CASSIGTGSGNQPQHF. CDR3 nucleotide sequence: TGTGCCAGTAGTATCGGGACAGGGAGTGGCAATCAGCCCCAGCATTTT.

This chain uses TRBV5-1 with TRBJ1-1, with 8 bases matching TRBD1. This CDR3 has 13 amino acids. The V and J ends lost 2 bases and 10 bases, in that order; junction bases with no gene match: 7. Germline assignment: CDR1 SGHRS and CDR2 YFSETQ. The CDR3 is CASSFTNGQGAFF. CDR3 in DNA: TGCGCCAGCAGCTTCACAAATGGACAGGGAGCTTTCTTT.

The CDR3 loop reads CASSLGPGDEQYF. The CDR3 DNA reads as TGTGCCAGCAGCTTGGGCCCAGGGGACGAGCAGTACTTC. The chain is built from TRBV5-4 and TRBJ2-7, with a weak D call TRBD1 (6 bases). Germline CDR1 reads SGHNT; CDR2 reads YYREEE (reference sequence). This CDR3 contains 13 residues. Trimming stripped 0 bases from V and 5 bases from J, with 9 bases between.

The genes are TRBV28 and TRBJ1-2; 10 positions agree with TRBD1. The V gene end was trimmed by 10 bases and the J gene end by 3 bases; junction bases not matched to a gene: 5. The V gene's germline CDR1 is MDHEN and CDR2 SYDVKM. This CDR3 is built from 13 residues. The CDR3 nucleotides are TGTGCCACCCGGACAGGGGGTGACTATGGCTACACCTTC. Encoded protein: CATRTGGDYGYTF.

J is TRBJ1-2 and V is TRBV6-5; tentative D call: TRBD1 (5 bases). Trimming pared 6 bases from V and 3 bases from J, leaving 17 bases between. CDR1 is MNHEY, CDR2 SVGAGI, per germline. This CDR3 contains 15 residues. The CDR3 region is CASSPGDRGYYGYTF. DNA for the CDR3: TGTGCCAGCAGCCCCGGGGACCGGGGGTACTATGGCTACACCTTC.

This clone has a handful of counts. This chain uses TRBV2 with TRBJ1-6; D gene uncertain. Germline loops: CDR1 SNHLY, CDR2 FYNNEI. The V end was cut by 3 bases, the J end by 9 bases, with 6 bases between. CDR3 size: 12 residues. The CDR3 reads CASSEELSPLHF. CDR3 in DNA: TGTGCCAGCAGTGAGGAGCTTTCACCCCTCCACTTT.

This chain links TRBV5-1 with TRBJ1-1; possibly TRBD1 for D (6 bases). Trimming removed 0 bases at V and 6 bases at J, with 15 bases between. The germline CDR1 and CDR2 sequences are SGHRS and YFSETQ. The CDR3 runs to 15 residues. The CDR3 protein is CASSLDGGGPAEAFF. CDR3 DNA: TGCGCCAGCAGCTTGGACGGGGGGGGCCCCGCTGAAGCTTTCTTT. Full variable domain (missing parts from reference TRBV5-1 and TRBJ1-1): KAGVTQTPRYLIKTRGQQVTLSCSPISGHRSVSWYQQTPGQGLQFLFEYFSETQRNKGNFPGRFSGRQFSNSRSEMNVSTLELGDSALYLCASSLDGGGPAEAFFGQGTRLTVV.

This chain uses TRBV4-2 with TRBJ2-7; 8 bases fit TRBD2. V lost 0 bases, J lost 3 bases, and 7 bases stayed unmatched. This CDR3 is built from 16 residues. Per the germline V gene, CDR1 is LGHNA and CDR2 is YNFKEQ. The chain's CDR3 is CASSQDMTSVFYEQYF. As DNA, the CDR3 is TGTGCCAGCAGCCAAGATATGACTAGCGTGTTCTACGAGCAGTACTTC.

The V call is TRBV5-1, the J call TRBJ2-3; 7 nucleotides agree with TRBD2. The CDR3 loop spans 14 amino acids. With 6 bases clipped from V and 1 base from J, the junction kept 5 bases outside the gene matches. CDR1 is SGHRS, CDR2 YFSETQ, per germline. The CDR3 spells CASTYSGGTDTQYF. CDR3 DNA sequence: TGCGCCAGCACCTACAGCGGGGGCACAGATACGCAGTATTTT.

This chain uses TRBV5-4 with TRBJ2-7; the match to TRBD1 covers 7 bases. The V gene's germline CDR1 is SGHNT and CDR2 YYREEE (reference sequence). The CDR3 totals 15 residues. The V and J ends lost 0 bases and 3 bases, in that order; junction bases with no gene match: 6. Written as DNA, the CDR3 is TGTGCCAGCAGCTTGGGGGGACAGTTAGTCTACGAGCAGTACTTC. Amino acid sequence: CASSLGGQLVYEQYF.